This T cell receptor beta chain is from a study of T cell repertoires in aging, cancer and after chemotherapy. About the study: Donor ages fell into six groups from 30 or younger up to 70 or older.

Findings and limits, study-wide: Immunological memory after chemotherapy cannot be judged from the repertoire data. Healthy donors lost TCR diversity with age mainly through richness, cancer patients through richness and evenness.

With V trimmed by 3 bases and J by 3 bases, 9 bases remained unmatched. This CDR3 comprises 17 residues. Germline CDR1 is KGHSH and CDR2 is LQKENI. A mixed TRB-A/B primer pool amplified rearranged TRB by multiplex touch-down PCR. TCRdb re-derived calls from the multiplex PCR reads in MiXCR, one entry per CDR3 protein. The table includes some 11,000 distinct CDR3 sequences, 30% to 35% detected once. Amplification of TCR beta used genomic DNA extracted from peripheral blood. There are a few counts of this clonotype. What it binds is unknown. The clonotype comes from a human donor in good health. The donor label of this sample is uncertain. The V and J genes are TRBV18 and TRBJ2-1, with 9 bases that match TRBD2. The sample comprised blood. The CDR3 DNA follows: TGTGCCAGCTCACCCAGGGTAGCGGGAGAGGTCTACAATGAGCAGTTCTTC. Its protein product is CASSPRVAGEVYNEQFF.